In this sample, the clone carrying this TCR beta chain turned up many times. Its cognate antigen is unknown. The data are from a study of T cells in Graves' hyperthyroidism and ophthalmopathy. Regarding the study as a whole: Ophthalmopathy could be told apart from stable hyperthyroidism with a 13 V-J model.

From RNA transcripts, TCR beta CDR3 regions were amplified. The HTBI primer set drove a first-round RT-PCR of the TCR CDR3. TCRdb redid the calling of the multiplex PCR reads with MiXCR, one entry per CDR3 protein. The profile shows fewer than 700,000 distinct CDR3 sequences, roughly 16% of them singletons. The CDR3 loop spans 13 amino acids. V was pared by 6 bases and J by 14 bases, with 21 bases between. In germline, CDR1 is SNHLY, CDR2 FYNNEI. The sequence derives from a woman in her 30s with Graves' hyperthyroidism. The V call is TRBV2, the J call TRBJ2-3; D is unclear. Sequences were obtained from blood. In DNA, the CDR3 is TGTGCCAGCAGCCCCGATTTGAGCCGATGGTCGTATTTT. It is translated as CASSPDLSRWSYF.